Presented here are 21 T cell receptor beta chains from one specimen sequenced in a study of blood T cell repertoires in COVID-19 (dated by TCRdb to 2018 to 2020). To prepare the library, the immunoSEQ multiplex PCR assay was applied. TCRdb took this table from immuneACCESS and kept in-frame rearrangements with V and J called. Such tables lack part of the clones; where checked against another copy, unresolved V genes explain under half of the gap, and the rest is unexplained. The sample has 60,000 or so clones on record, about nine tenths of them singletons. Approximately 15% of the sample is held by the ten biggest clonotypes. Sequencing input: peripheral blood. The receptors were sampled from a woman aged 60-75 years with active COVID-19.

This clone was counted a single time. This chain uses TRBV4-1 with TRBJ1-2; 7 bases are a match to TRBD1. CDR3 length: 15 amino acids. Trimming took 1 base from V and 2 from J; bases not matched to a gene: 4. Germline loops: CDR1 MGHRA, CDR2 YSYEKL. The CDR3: CASSQAGQANYGYTF. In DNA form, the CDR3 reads TGCGCCAGCAGCCAAGCTGGACAGGCGAACTATGGCTACACCTTC.

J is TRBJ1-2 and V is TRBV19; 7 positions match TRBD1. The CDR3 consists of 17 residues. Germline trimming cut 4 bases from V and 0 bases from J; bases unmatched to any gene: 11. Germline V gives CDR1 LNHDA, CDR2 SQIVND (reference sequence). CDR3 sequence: CASSKEHYRGSNYGYTF. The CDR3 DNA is TGTGCCAGTAGTAAAGAACACTACAGGGGATCTAACTATGGCTACACCTTC.

This CDR3 is CASSGGSYEQYF. The CDR3, as DNA: TGTGCCAGCAGCGGGGGGTCCTACGAGCAGTACTTC. The genes are TRBV7-6 and TRBJ2-7; tentative D call: TRBD2 (6 bases). V lost 5 bases to trimming and J lost 1 base, with 6 bases between them. This CDR3 spans 12 amino acids. Germline V gives CDR1 SGHVS, CDR2 FNYEAQ.

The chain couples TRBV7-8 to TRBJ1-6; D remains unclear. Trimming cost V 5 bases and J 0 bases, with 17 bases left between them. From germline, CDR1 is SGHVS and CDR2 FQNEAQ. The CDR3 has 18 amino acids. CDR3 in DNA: TGTGCCAGCAGCATACACCTGACGGAGAGCTCCTATAATTCACCCCTCCACTTT. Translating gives CASSIHLTESSYNSPLHF.

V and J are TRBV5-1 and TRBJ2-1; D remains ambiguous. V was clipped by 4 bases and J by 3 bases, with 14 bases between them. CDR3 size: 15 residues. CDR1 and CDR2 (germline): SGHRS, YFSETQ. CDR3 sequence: CASSPTAVGYNEQFF. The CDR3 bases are TGCGCCAGCAGCCCGACGGCGGTGGGCTACAATGAGCAGTTCTTC. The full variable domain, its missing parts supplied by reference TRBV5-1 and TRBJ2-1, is KAGVTQTPRYLIKTRGQQVTLSCSPISGHRSVSWYQQTPGQGLQFLFEYFSETQRNKGNFPGRFSGRQFSNSRSEMNVSTLELGDSALYLCASSPTAVGYNEQFFGPGTRLTVL.

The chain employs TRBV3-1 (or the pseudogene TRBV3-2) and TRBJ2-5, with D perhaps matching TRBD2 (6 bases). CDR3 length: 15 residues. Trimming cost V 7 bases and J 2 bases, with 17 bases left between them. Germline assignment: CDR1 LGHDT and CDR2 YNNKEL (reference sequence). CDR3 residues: CASTLGFSGQETQYF. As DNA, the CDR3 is TGTGCCAGCACCCTAGGGTTTAGCGGTCAAGAGACCCAGTACTTC.

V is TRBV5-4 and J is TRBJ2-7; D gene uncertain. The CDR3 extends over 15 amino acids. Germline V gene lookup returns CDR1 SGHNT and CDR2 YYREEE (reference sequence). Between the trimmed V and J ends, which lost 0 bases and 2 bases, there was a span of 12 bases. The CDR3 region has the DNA TGTGCCAGCAGCTTGGCCGGCTCGACTGCCTACGAGCAGTACTTC. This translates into CASSLAGSTAYEQYF.

This CDR3 reads CASRGGGRDGYTF. DNA of the CDR3: TGTGCCAGCAGGGGGGGAGGTCGGGATGGCTACACCTTC. This chain links TRBV9 with TRBJ1-2, with D maybe TRBD1 (5 bases). CDR1 and CDR2 (germline): SGDLS, YYNGEE. Trimming stripped 5 bases from V and 6 bases from J, with 14 bases between. The CDR3 is made up of 13 amino acids.

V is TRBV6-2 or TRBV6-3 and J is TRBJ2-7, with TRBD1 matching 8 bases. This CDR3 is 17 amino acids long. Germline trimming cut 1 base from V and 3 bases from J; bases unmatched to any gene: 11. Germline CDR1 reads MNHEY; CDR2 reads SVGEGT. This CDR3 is CASSYYQGQANYYEQYF. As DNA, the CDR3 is TGTGCCAGCAGTTACTATCAGGGACAGGCGAACTACTACGAGCAGTACTTC.

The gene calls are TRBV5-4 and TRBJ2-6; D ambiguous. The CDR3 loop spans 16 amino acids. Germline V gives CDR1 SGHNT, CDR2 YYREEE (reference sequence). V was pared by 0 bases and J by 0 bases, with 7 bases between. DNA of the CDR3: TGTGCCAGCAGCTTGGACGGAGTCTCTGGGGCCAACGTCCTGACTTTC. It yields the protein CASSLDGVSGANVLTF.

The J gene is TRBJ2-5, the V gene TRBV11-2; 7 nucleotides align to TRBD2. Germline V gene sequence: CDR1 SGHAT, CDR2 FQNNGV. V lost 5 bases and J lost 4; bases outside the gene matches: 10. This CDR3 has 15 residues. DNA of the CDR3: TGTGCCAGCAGCGAGTCGCGGGGGTCGTTAGAGACCCAGTACTTC. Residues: CASSESRGSLETQYF.

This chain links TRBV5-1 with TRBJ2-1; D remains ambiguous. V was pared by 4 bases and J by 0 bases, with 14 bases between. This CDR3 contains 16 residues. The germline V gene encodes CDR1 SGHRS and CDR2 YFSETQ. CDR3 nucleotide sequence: TGCGCCAGCAGCGAGGCCTTGTTTGGCTCCTACAATGAGCAGTTCTTC. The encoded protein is CASSEALFGSYNEQFF. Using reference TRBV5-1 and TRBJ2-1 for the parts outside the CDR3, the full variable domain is KAGVTQTPRYLIKTRGQQVTLSCSPISGHRSVSWYQQTPGQGLQFLFEYFSETQRNKGNFPGRFSGRQFSNSRSEMNVSTLELGDSALYLCASSEALFGSYNEQFFGPGTRLTVL.

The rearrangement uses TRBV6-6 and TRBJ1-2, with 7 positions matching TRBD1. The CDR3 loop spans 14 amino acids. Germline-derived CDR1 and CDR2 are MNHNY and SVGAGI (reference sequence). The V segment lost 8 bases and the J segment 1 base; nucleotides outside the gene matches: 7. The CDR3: CASAETGFNYGYTF. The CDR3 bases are TGTGCCAGCGCAGAGACAGGGTTTAACTATGGCTACACCTTC.

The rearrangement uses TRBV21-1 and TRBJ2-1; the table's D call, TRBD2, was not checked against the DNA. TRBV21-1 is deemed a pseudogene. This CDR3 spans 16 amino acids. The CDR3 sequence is CASSKSGGQPYNEQFF. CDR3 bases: TGTGCCAGCAGCAAATCGGGGGGGCAGCCCTACAATGAGCAGTTCTTC.

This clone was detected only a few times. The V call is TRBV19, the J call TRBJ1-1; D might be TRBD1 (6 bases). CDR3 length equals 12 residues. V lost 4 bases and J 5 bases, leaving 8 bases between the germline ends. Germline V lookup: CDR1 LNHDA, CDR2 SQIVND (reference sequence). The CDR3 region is CASSKQGTEAFF. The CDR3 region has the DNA TGTGCCAGTAGTAAGCAGGGGACTGAAGCTTTCTTT.

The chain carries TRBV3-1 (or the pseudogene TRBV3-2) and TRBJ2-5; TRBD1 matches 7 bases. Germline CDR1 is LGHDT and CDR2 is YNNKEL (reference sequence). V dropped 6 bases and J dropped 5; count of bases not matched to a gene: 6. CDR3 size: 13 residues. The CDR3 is CASSHRGQETQYF. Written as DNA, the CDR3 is TGTGCCAGCAGTCACAGGGGACAGGAGACCCAGTACTTC.

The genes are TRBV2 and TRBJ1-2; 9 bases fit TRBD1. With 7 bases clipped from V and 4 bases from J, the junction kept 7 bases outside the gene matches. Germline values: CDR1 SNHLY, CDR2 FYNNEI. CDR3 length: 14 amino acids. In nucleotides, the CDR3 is TGTGCCAGCATGGGGACAGGGACCCTCTATGGCTACACCTTC. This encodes CASMGTGTLYGYTF.

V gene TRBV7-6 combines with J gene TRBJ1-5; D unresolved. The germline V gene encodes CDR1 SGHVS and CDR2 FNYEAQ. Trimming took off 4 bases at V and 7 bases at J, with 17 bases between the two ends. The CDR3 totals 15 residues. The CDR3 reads CASSSGGLGQQPQHF. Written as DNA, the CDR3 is TGTGCCAGCAGCTCGGGAGGGCTAGGGCAGCAGCCCCAGCATTTT.

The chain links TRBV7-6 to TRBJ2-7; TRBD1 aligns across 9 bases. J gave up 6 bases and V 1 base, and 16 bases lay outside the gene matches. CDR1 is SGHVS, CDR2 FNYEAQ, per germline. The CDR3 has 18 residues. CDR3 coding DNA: TGTGCCAGCAGCTTAGGGCAGGGGACAGGGAGCTCCGTCACCGAGCAGTACTTC. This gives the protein CASSLGQGTGSSVTEQYF.

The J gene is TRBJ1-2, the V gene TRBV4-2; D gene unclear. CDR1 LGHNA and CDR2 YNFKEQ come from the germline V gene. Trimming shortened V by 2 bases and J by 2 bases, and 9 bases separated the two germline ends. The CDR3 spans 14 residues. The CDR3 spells CASSQPSSNYGYTF. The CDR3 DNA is TGTGCCAGCAGCCAACCGAGCTCAAACTATGGCTACACCTTC.

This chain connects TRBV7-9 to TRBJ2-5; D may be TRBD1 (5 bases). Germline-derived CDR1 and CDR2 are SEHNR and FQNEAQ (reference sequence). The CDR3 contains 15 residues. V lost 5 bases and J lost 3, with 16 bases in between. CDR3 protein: CASSPTQGREETQYF. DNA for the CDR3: TGTGCCAGCAGCCCGACCCAGGGTCGGGAAGAGACCCAGTACTTC.